A selection of T cell receptor beta chains follows, all from one sample in a study of molecular identifiers for immune sequencing clone quantification. Each CDR3 protein is one row after TCRdb ran MiXCR on the PCR reads. The sample includes under 800,000 distinct CDR3 sequences, about 25% of them seen just once. The sequenced sample was naive CD8+ T cells from blood, with Jurkat cell RNA spiked in. The receptor set was obtained from a human donor in good health. Some libraries in this study had Jurkat cell RNA spiked in. The CDR3 runs from the conserved cysteine through the conserved F or W. A D gene is named only where the DNA matches it firmly. Clone size is given for some rows only: seen once, a few or many times, or a class if the clone is expanded.

abundance	v_gene	d_gene	j_gene	CDR3aa	CDR3nt
-	TRBV19	-	TRBJ2-3	CASSPLGMGTDTQYF	TGTGCCAGTAGTCCCCTGGGGATGGGCACAGATACGCAGTATTTT
few	TRBV6-5	-	TRBJ1-5	CASSYSGDQPQHF	TGTGCCAGCAGTTACTCAGGGGATCAGCCCCAGCATTTT
many	TRBV5-4	-	TRBJ2-3	CASSDPLLDTQYF	TGTGCCAGCAGCGATCCCTTGCTGGATACGCAGTATTTT
-	TRBV30	-	TRBJ2-1	CAWSPTINEQFF	TGTGCCTGGAGTCCTACAATAAATGAGCAGTTCTTC
many	TRBV6-2/TRBV6-3	TRBD1	TRBJ2-2	CASRPRQGRSTGELFF	TGTGCCAGCAGACCCCGACAGGGGAGGAGCACCGGGGAGCTGTTTTTT
-	TRBV30	-	TRBJ1-5	CAWSPTDSSNQPQHF	TGTGCCTGGAGTCCAACGGACAGCTCCAATCAGCCCCAGCATTTT
-	TRBV2	-	TRBJ1-4	CASSEWQGATNEKLFF	TGTGCCAGCAGTGAGTGGCAGGGCGCAACTAATGAAAAACTGTTTTTT
-	TRBV4-1	TRBD2	TRBJ2-7	CASSQLAGFSYEQYF	TGCGCCAGCAGCCAACTAGCGGGATTTTCCTACGAGCAGTACTTC
few	TRBV7-2	TRBD2	TRBJ2-7	CASSLEAGDFYEQYF	TGTGCCAGCAGCTTAGAAGCGGGAGATTTTTACGAGCAGTACTTC
many	TRBV28	TRBD1	TRBJ2-6	CASSLATGSGANVLTF	TGTGCCAGCAGTTTGGCGACAGGGTCTGGGGCCAACGTCCTGACTTTC
many	TRBV20-1	-	TRBJ1-1	CSARDTPRTTEAFF	TGCAGTGCTAGAGACACCCCTAGGACGACTGAAGCTTTCTTT
many	TRBV24-1	-	TRBJ2-3	CATYSGALADTQYF	TGTGCCACTTACTCCGGGGCCCTCGCAGATACGCAGTATTTT
few	TRBV7-9	TRBD1	TRBJ2-1	CASSPQTGYEQFF	TGTGCCAGCAGCCCGCAGACAGGGTATGAGCAGTTCTTC
many	TRBV4-3	TRBD2	TRBJ2-7	CASSQGGGGAYEQYF	TGCGCCAGCAGCCAAGGAGGCGGGGGGGCGTACGAGCAGTACTTC
few	TRBV4-3	-	TRBJ1-1	CASSQERGYTEAFF	TGCGCCAGCAGCCAAGAACGGGGGTACACTGAAGCTTTCTTT
many	TRBV19	-	TRBJ1-5	CASSIGVMGGNQPQHF	TGTGCCAGTAGTATAGGAGTAATGGGCGGCAATCAGCCCCAGCATTTT
-	TRBV20-1	TRBD2	TRBJ2-7	CSARSTSGASYEQYF	TGCAGTGCGCGGTCGACTAGCGGGGCCTCCTACGAGCAGTACTTC
many	TRBV7-9	-	TRBJ2-3	CASSSTGSTADTQYF	TGTGCCAGCAGCTCAACGGGGTCAACGGCAGATACGCAGTATTTT
-	TRBV7-4	TRBD1	TRBJ1-2	CASSPGQANSDYTF	TGTGCCAGCAGTCCGGGACAGGCAAACTCCGACTACACCTTC
many	TRBV12-3/TRBV12-4	-	TRBJ2-3	CASSAVGTDTQYF	TGTGCCAGCAGTGCGGTCGGCACAGATACGCAGTATTTT
few	TRBV7-6	TRBD2	TRBJ2-2	CASSLTPGTITGELFF	TGTGCCAGCAGCCTAACGCCCGGGACTATAACCGGGGAGCTGTTTTTT
-	TRBV13	TRBD1	TRBJ2-2	CASSPSVQGAPGELFF	TGTGCCAGCAGCCCCTCGGTCCAGGGGGCGCCCGGGGAGCTGTTTTTT
many	TRBV27	TRBD1	TRBJ1-1	CAIRDRENTEAFF	TGTGCCATCCGGGACAGGGAAAACACTGAAGCTTTCTTT
few	TRBV20-1	-	TRBJ2-7	CSAPTVPYEQYF	TGCAGTGCACCGACAGTCCCCTACGAGCAGTACTTC
few	TRBV10-3	-	TRBJ2-1	CAISDVANEQFF	TGTGCCATCAGTGATGTGGCCAATGAGCAGTTCTTC
-	TRBV6-1	-	TRBJ2-6	CASSELTTGANVLTF	TGTGCCAGCAGTGAATTGACAACAGGGGCCAACGTCCTGACTTTC
-	TRBV4-1	-	TRBJ2-1	CASSQEERGFNEQFF	TGCGCCAGCAGCCAAGAGGAACGCGGGTTCAATGAGCAGTTCTTC
once	TRBV7-8	-	TRBJ2-7	CASSSLGGGGAQYF	TGTGCCAGCAGCTCCCTGGGGGGGGGCGGGGCGCAGTACTTC
-	TRBV7-8	TRBD2	TRBJ2-5	CANSLTSGIQETQYF	TGTGCCAACAGCTTAACTAGCGGAATACAAGAGACCCAGTACTTC
few	TRBV4-1	TRBD1	TRBJ2-7	CASSQDLAGQGFYEQYF	TGCGCCAGCAGCCAAGATCTGGCTGGACAGGGGTTTTACGAGCAGTACTTC
-	TRBV27	-	TRBJ2-2	CASSFLDGMGTGELFF	TGTGCCAGCAGTTTTCTAGACGGGATGGGGACCGGGGAGCTGTTTTTT
-	TRBV13	-	TRBJ2-5	CASSPLQGSEIGETQYF	TGTGCCAGCAGCCCCTTACAGGGCAGTGAAATTGGAGAGACCCAGTACTTC
few	TRBV7-9	-	TRBJ2-5	CASSGVRGRDEGETQYF	TGTGCCAGCAGCGGCGTGCGAGGGAGAGATGAGGGAGAGACCCAGTACTTC
-	TRBV21-1	-	TRBJ1-3	CANLSSSGNTIYF	TGTGCCAACCTGAGCAGCTCTGGAAACACCATATATTTT
-	TRBV19	-	TRBJ2-1	CASSMKYADEQFF	TGTGCCAGTAGTATGAAGTACGCGGATGAGCAGTTCTTC
-	TRBV19	-	TRBJ1-5	CASSILESRQKRNQPQHF	TGTGCCAGTAGTATTTTGGAATCCAGACAGAAACGCAATCAGCCCCAGCATTTT
-	TRBV4-3	-	TRBJ1-1	CASSQVYTSNTEAFF	TGCGCCAGCAGCCAAGTATACACGTCGAACACTGAAGCTTTCTTT
many	TRBV12-3/TRBV12-4	-	TRBJ2-1	CASSLEGWGSDEQFF	TGTGCCAGCAGTTTAGAGGGGTGGGGGTCAGATGAGCAGTTCTTC
many	TRBV28	TRBD1	TRBJ1-1	CASRTGGDTEAFF	TGTGCCAGTCGTACAGGGGGTGACACTGAAGCTTTCTTT
few	TRBV7-7	-	TRBJ2-1	CASSLSLAGDEQFF	TGTGCCAGCAGCTTATCTTTAGCCGGGGATGAGCAGTTCTTC
-	TRBV4-1	-	TRBJ2-7	CASSHSNTDYEQYF	TGCGCCAGCAGCCATTCCAACACCGATTACGAGCAGTACTTC
many	TRBV2	-	TRBJ2-1	CASSLDSSSYNEQFF	TGTGCCAGCAGTTTGGACAGCAGCTCCTACAATGAGCAGTTCTTC
few	TRBV4-3	-	TRBJ1-1	CASSQEWEMSTEAFF	TGCGCCAGCAGCCAAGAATGGGAGATGAGCACTGAAGCTTTCTTT
few	TRBV7-6	-	TRBJ2-7	CASSPYGGGSYEQYF	TGTGCCAGCAGCCCTTACGGCGGCGGCTCCTACGAGCAGTACTTC
few	TRBV12-3/TRBV12-4	-	TRBJ2-1	CASSHQGFGGSDEQFF	TGTGCCAGCAGCCATCAGGGGTTCGGGGGGTCTGATGAGCAATTCTTC
-	TRBV6-2/TRBV6-3	TRBD1	TRBJ2-5	CASSPWTGQWETQYF	TGTGCCAGCAGTCCTTGGACAGGGCAGTGGGAGACCCAGTACTTC
-	TRBV20-1	TRBD2	TRBJ2-7	CSARDLGLAGGPWAYEQYF	TGCAGTGCTAGAGACCTGGGACTAGCGGGAGGGCCCTGGGCCTACGAGCAGTACTTC
few	TRBV4-3	TRBD2	TRBJ2-1	CASSPQRGYEQFF	TGCGCCAGCAGCCCTCAGCGGGGCTATGAGCAGTTCTTC